The 15 T cell receptor beta chains below all came from one sample that was sequenced in a study of blood T cells in healthy people across ages. The second PCR ran roughly 7 to 11 cycles with a sample-barcoded 5' primer and J-beta primers. TCRdb called the 5' RACE reads again in MiXCR, with one record for every CDR3 protein. Of around 940,000 distinct CDR3 sequences listed, roughly 51% are singletons. The sample consisted of blood. Source of these receptors: a woman aged 60-75 years in good health.

The genes are TRBV20-1 and TRBJ2-1; D possibly corresponds to TRBD1 (6 bases). The end of the DNA aligns better with TRBJ2-7, so the J call may be wrong. From germline, CDR1 is DFQATT and CDR2 SNEGSKA (reference sequence). There are 15 residues in the CDR3. The CDR3 is CSARGPGAGYNEQYF. CDR3 DNA: TGCAGTGCTAGAGGTCCAGGGGCAGGCTACAATGAGCAGTACTTC.

The J gene is TRBJ1-1, the V gene TRBV28; perhaps TRBD1 as D (6 bases). The germline CDR1 and CDR2 sequences are MDHEN and SYDVKM. The V end lost 7 bases, the J end lost 1 base, and 16 bases lay between the germline ends. CDR3 length equals 15 residues. This CDR3 is CASTFAGGQNTEAFF. The CDR3 coding sequence is TGTGCCAGCACCTTTGCTGGGGGGCAGAACACTGAAGCTTTCTTT.

The chain recombines TRBV28 with TRBJ1-1; weak D call: TRBD1 (5 bases). The length of the CDR3 is 14 residues. The ends were cut back, 4 bases at V and 12 bases at J, with 21 bases in the middle. Looked up from germline, CDR1 is MDHEN and CDR2 is SYDVKM. CDR3 DNA: TGTGCCAGCAGTTCATCAGGGACCGGGAGGAAAACTTTCTTT. Translation: CASSSSGTGRKTFF.

V gene TRBV7-9 combines with J gene TRBJ2-7, with TRBD2 identical over 9 bases. Germline loops: CDR1 SEHNR, CDR2 FQNEAQ (reference sequence). This CDR3 has 20 amino acids. V shed 5 bases, J shed 1 base, and the junction held 21 bases outside the gene matches. The CDR3 region is CASSLVVSTVGSGSSYEQYF. The CDR3 region has the DNA TGTGCCAGCAGCCTAGTGGTTTCGACCGTCGGTAGCGGGAGTTCCTACGAGCAGTACTTC.

CDR3 DNA: TGTGCCAGTCAAGGACAGGGGGTTTATGGCTACACCTTC. This encodes CASQGQGVYGYTF. V and J are TRBV25-1 and TRBJ1-2; 10 nucleotides align to TRBD1. CDR3 length: 13 residues. V dropped 9 bases and J dropped 5; count of bases not matched to a gene: 6. The V gene's germline CDR1 is MGHDK and CDR2 SYGVNS.

The chain joins TRBV9 to TRBJ2-7; 11 bases align to TRBD1. Unmatched junction bases numbered 7, after V lost 3 bases and J lost 2 bases. Germline lookup yields CDR1 SGDLS and CDR2 YYNGEE. The length of the CDR3 is 16 residues. The CDR3 loop is CASSAGRGQGAYEQYF. In DNA, the CDR3 is TGTGCCAGCAGCGCTGGGAGGGGACAGGGGGCCTACGAGCAGTACTTC.

The chain couples TRBV10-3 to TRBJ2-3, with a weak D call TRBD1 (5 bases). The CDR3 loop spans 13 amino acids. CDR1 ENHRY and CDR2 SYGVKD come from the germline V gene. V was clipped by 8 bases and J by 2 bases, with 11 bases between them. CDR3 bases: TGTGCCATCGGAGACAGTGTCACAGATACGCAGTATTTT. Amino acid sequence: CAIGDSVTDTQYF.

Regarding this clonotype: Relative to the germline gene, one junction end is altered; a read error may explain this. The chain links TRBV7-8 to TRBJ2-6; D may be TRBD1 (6 bases). Germline CDR1 is SGHVS and CDR2 is FQNEAQ. The CDR3 totals 16 residues. The CDR3 region has the DNA TGTGCCAGCAGCTTAAGTTCAGGGGTTGGGGCCAACGTCCCGACTTTC. Translated, it gives CASSLSSGVGANVPTF. The whole variable domain, remainder taken from reference TRBV7-8 and TRBJ2-6, is GAGVSQSPRYKVAKRGQDVALRCDPISGHVSLFWYQQALGQGPEFLTYFQNEAQLDKSGLPSDRFFAERPEGSVSTLKIQRTQQEDSAVYLCASSLSSGVGANVPTFGAGSRLTVL.

With respect to this clonotype: A much larger clone lies a single base off, so this may be a read error. The CDR3 DNA reads as TGTGCCAGCAACCGGGACAGCTACGAGCAGTACTTC. As protein: CASNRDSYEQYF. This chain connects TRBV7-8 to TRBJ2-7, with 7 bases that match TRBD1. The germline V gene has CDR1 SGHVS and CDR2 FQNEAQ. Germline trimming cut 7 bases from V and 3 bases from J; bases unmatched to any gene: 3. The CDR3 covers 12 residues.

With respect to this clonotype: One junction end disagrees with the germline gene, perhaps due to a read error. This chain joins TRBV2 and TRBJ2-1; 10 bases agree with TRBD2. CDR3 length: 15 residues. CDR1 is SNHLY and CDR2 is FYNNEI in the germline V gene. The CDR3 DNA sequence: TGTGCCAGCAGTGAAGCGACTAGCGGGTACAAGGAGCAGTTCTTC. This gives the protein CASSEATSGYKEQFF.

The genes are TRBV6-6 and TRBJ2-3; 7 positions agree with TRBD2. Losses at the gene ends were 8 bases for V and 5 bases for J; bases not matched to a gene: 7. The germline V gene has CDR1 MNHNY and CDR2 SVGAGI (reference sequence). The CDR3 is 13 residues long. The CDR3 DNA reads as TGTGCCAGCCTAGCGGCCCAGGTAGATACGCAGTATTTT. This encodes CASLAAQVDTQYF.

This clonotype is a singleton in its sample. The V call is TRBV7-6, the J call TRBJ1-2; D is uncertain. Looked up from germline, CDR1 is SGHVS and CDR2 is FNYEAQ. The CDR3 sequence is 13 residues long. V lost 1 base and J lost 8, with 11 bases in between. The chain's CDR3 is CASSLGGGMGYTF. The CDR3 DNA sequence: TGTGCCAGCAGCTTAGGCGGCGGGATGGGCTACACCTTC.

This clonotype was observed a single time. The gene calls are TRBV6-6 and TRBJ2-7, with 8 nucleotides matching TRBD1. Germline V gene lookup returns CDR1 MNHNY and CDR2 SVGAGI (reference sequence). The CDR3 runs to 15 residues. Trimming removed 6 bases from V and 6 bases from J; junction bases left unmatched: 13. The DNA of the CDR3 is TGTGCCAGCAGCCCCCGGGACAGGTCTGTGAGCGAGCAGTACTTC. Translating gives CASSPRDRSVSEQYF.

The chain joins TRBV4-2 to TRBJ2-7; D gene unclear. V was pared by 3 bases and J by 3 bases, with 12 bases between. The CDR3 totals 14 residues. Germline loops: CDR1 LGHNA, CDR2 YNFKEQ. CDR3 loop: CASSQSRSDYEQYF. The CDR3 bases are TGTGCCAGCAGCCAGAGCCGTTCGGACTACGAGCAGTACTTC.

This clonotype turned up a few times. V usage is TRBV20-1 and J usage is TRBJ2-5; D gene uncertain. CDR1 is DFQATT, CDR2 SNEGSKA, per germline (reference sequence). Trimming shortened V by 0 bases and J by 0 bases, and 8 bases separated the two germline ends. The CDR3 runs 14 residues. CDR3 protein: CSARDLGYQETQYF. The CDR3 DNA reads TGCAGTGCTAGAGATCTTGGCTACCAAGAGACCCAGTACTTC.